This entry concerns a single TCR beta chain. The data belong to a study of blood T cell repertoires in COVID-19. This CDR3 is 16 amino acids long. V was clipped by 1 base and J by 0 bases, with 10 bases between them. Germline V gene lookup returns CDR1 LGHNA and CDR2 YNFKEQ. Measured with immunoSEQ multiplex PCR; TCRdb has only the in-frame clones, and not every one. Seen here are tens of thousands of clones, around 84% observed once, and the top ten hold over 45%. The chain has TRBV4-2 and TRBJ1-3; no clear D. Sequenced sample: peripheral blood. The TCR originated in a man between 65 and 79 years old with acute or convalescent COVID-19. In nucleotides, the CDR3 is TGTGCCAGCAGCCAAGTTGGTGGCAGCTCTGGAAACACCATATATTTT. Translation: CASSQVGGSSGNTIYF.